The clone carrying this TCR beta chain was counted a few times. Its target is unknown. These data are taken from a study of regulatory T cells in long-lasting Graves disease. The CDR3 runs to 17 residues. The V gene end was trimmed by 5 bases and the J gene end by 2 bases; junction bases not matched to a gene: 13. The germline V gene encodes CDR1 LNHNV and CDR2 YYDKDF (reference sequence). Points from the study as a whole: A reduction in accuracy may have resulted from the small sample size. Persistent Graves' cases showed lower TCR diversity than newly diagnosed cases. Persistent disease preferred TRBV28, TRBJ1-2 and TRBJ2-5; new disease, TRBV20-1 and TRBJ2-1.

Both iRepertoire HTBI primers and Arm-PCR of CDR3 regions were used to build the TCR beta libraries. MiXCR, applied by TCRdb to the multiplex PCR reads, yields one record per CDR3 protein. The sample has roughly 700,000 distinct CDR3 sequences, around 30% seen once; the top ten hold about 40%. Noted time point: persistent/refractory GD, antithyroid drugs over 5 years with positive TRAb. Following extraction of RNA from PBMCs, that RNA was used to make the TCR library. Each of the patients was recruited from an endocrinology department situated in Xi'an, China. The source is a female donor with Graves disease. V usage is TRBV15 and J usage is TRBJ1-2; 8 nucleotides line up with TRBD1. Sequenced material: peripheral blood mononuclear cells (PBMCs), taken when the disease was refractory, from a patient treated with antithyroid drugs. The CDR3 DNA sequence: TGTGCCACCAGCGTACCCTATCCCCGGGACAGGAACTATGGCTACACCTTC. Encoded protein: CATSVPYPRDRNYGYTF. The variable domain in full, completed from reference TRBV15 and TRBJ1-2, reads DAMVIQNPRYQVTQFGKPVTLSCSQTLNHNVMYWYQQKSSQAPKLLFHYYDKDFNNEADTPDNFQSRRPNTSFCFLDIRSPGLGDTAMYLCATSVPYPRDRNYGYTFGSGTRLTVV.